The 24 T cell receptor delta chains below come from one sample, sequenced in a study of Vδ1+ human thymocytes. The template was reverse-transcribed extracted RNA. The CDR3 regions were amplified by multiplex PCR from V-gene primers to a constant-region primer. TCRdb reanalyzed the multiplex PCR reads using CATT. The table has tens of thousands of delta-chain clones, 25% to 30% seen once. No antigen is known for these receptors. Notes on the study in general: Highly polyclonal TRG and TRD repertoires with Gaussian CDR3 length distributions appeared in thymus.

The sequencing sample was made of Vdelta1+ gamma-delta thymocytes from the thymus. Subset defined: FACS-sorted CD3+ TCRalphabeta- TCRVdelta1+ TCRVdelta2- thymocytes. These TCRs come from a boy under two years old who had congenital heart surgery.

V usage is TRDV1 and J usage is TRDJ1; D could derive from TRDD2 or TRDD3 (7 bases each). Germline assignment: CDR1 TSWWSYY and CDR2 QGS. Between the trimmed V and J ends, which lost 1 base and 0 bases, there was a span of 39 bases. This CDR3 is 25 amino acids long. The CDR3 loop reads CALGERSGSYLEWGDRRSYTDKLIF. Here the CDR3 DNA reads TGTGCTCTTGGGGAACGGAGTGGTTCCTACCTGGAGTGGGGGGATCGGAGATCGTACACCGATAAACTCATCTTT.

The chain links TRDV1 to TRDJ1; 9 bases agree with TRDD3. The CDR3 has 24 amino acids. Looked up from germline, CDR1 is TSWWSYY and CDR2 is QGS. The J segment lost 1 base and the V segment lost 1 base, leaving 28 bases of the junction unmatched. The chain's CDR3 is CALGEHGLPQYRLVLGDLTDKLIF. The CDR3 DNA reads TGTGCTCTTGGGGAACACGGCCTTCCCCAATACAGACTCGTACTGGGGGACCTCACCGATAAACTCATCTTT.

Remarks on this clone: The same CDR3 also results from other DNA sequences found in this sample. The V and J genes are TRDV1 and TRDJ1; D not certain. The CDR3 contains 12 residues. The germline V gene encodes CDR1 TSWWSYY and CDR2 QGS. V was clipped by 4 bases and J by 8 bases, with 11 bases between them. The CDR3, as DNA: TGTGCTCTTGGGGCCTCCGGCTGGAAACTCATCTTT. It codes for CALGASGWKLIF.

The chain uses TRDV1 and TRDJ1, with D possibly matching TRDD2 (8 bases). The CDR3 is made up of 17 amino acids. The V and J ends lost 4 bases and 4 bases respectively, with 22 bases between them. Germline-derived CDR1 and CDR2 are TSWWSYY and QGS. The CDR3 DNA reads as TGTGCTCTTGGGGCTTCCTACATGTTGGGGGAAAGCGATAAACTCATCTTT. It yields the protein CALGASYMLGESDKLIF.

About this clone itself: This could be a read error, since a much larger clone is one nucleotide away. The V call is TRDV1, the J call TRDJ1, with D perhaps being TRDD2 or TRDD3 (6 bases each). The V and J ends lost 4 bases and 0 bases respectively, with 30 bases between them. This CDR3 is built from 21 residues. CDR1 TSWWSYY and CDR2 QGS come from the germline V gene. The CDR3 coding sequence is TGTGCTCTTGGGGTGAAAGGGGTCCTACGCTCCCTGGGGATCCACACCGATAAACTCATCTTT. It codes for CALGVKGVLRSLGIHTDKLIF.

About this clone: A much more abundant neighbour one base away suggests this may be a read error. The sample carries other DNA sequences with the same CDR3. The J gene is TRDJ1, the V gene TRDV1; maybe TRDD3 (5 bases). Germline V gene lookup returns CDR1 TSWWSYY and CDR2 QGS. The V and J ends lost 0 bases and 7 bases respectively, with 27 bases between them. This CDR3 region has 19 residues. In DNA, the CDR3 is TGTGCTCTTGGGGAACTAGTCGGTGTACCAGTGCAGACTGGCGGTAAACTCATCTTT. Protein: CALGELVGVPVQTGGKLIF.

The chain employs TRDV1 and TRDJ1, with D possibly being TRDD1 or TRDD3 (5 bases each). Germline CDR1 reads TSWWSYY; CDR2 reads QGS. The CDR3 runs 19 residues. V was clipped by 1 base and J by 0 bases, with 21 bases between them. DNA of the CDR3: TGTGCTCTTGGGGAACAGAAATTCCCACTGGTACCTAACACCGATAAACTCATCTTT. Encoded protein: CALGEQKFPLVPNTDKLIF.

This clone has only a few counts. The chain links TRDV1 to TRDJ1; D may be TRDD3 (6 bases). The germline V gene has CDR1 TSWWSYY and CDR2 QGS. There are 23 residues in the CDR3. Deletions cut 0 bases from V and 0 bases from J, with 32 bases between. CDR3 protein: CALGELAASIPGICGIYTDKLIF. Written as DNA, the CDR3 is TGTGCTCTTGGGGAACTAGCTGCGTCCATTCCGGGGATCTGTGGAATCTACACCGATAAACTCATCTTT.

The J gene is TRDJ1, the V gene TRDV1, with D perhaps TRDD3 (5 bases). This CDR3 comprises 18 residues. Trimming removed 2 bases from V and 3 bases from J, with 22 bases in between. Germline assignment: CDR1 TSWWSYY and CDR2 QGS. Here the CDR3 DNA reads TGTGCTCTTGGGGAAAAATTCCGAAGGCAGGGGGGCGCCGATAAACTCATCTTT. The encoded protein is CALGEKFRRQGGADKLIF.

Remarks on this clone: With a much larger clone just one base away, this may be a read error. The genes are TRDV1 and TRDJ1; D gene uncertain. V was trimmed by 0 bases and J by 3 bases, leaving 32 bases between them. CDR3 length equals 22 residues. Germline values: CDR1 TSWWSYY, CDR2 QGS. CDR3 nucleotides: TGTGCTCTTGGGGAACTCGCGCTCCCCCTTGGAGGACGGGGTTCCGCGGCCGATAAACTCATCTTT. This sequence encodes CALGELALPLGGRGSAADKLIF.

This clone occurred a few times. The rearrangement links TRDV1 to TRDJ1; TRDD3 is a possible D gene (5 bases). CDR3 length: 19 residues. V lost 0 bases to trimming and J lost 0 bases, with 20 bases between them. Germline V gives CDR1 TSWWSYY, CDR2 QGS. DNA for the CDR3: TGTGCTCTTGGGGAACTAAGAGGGCCGGGGGTCTTGTACACCGATAAACTCATCTTT. This encodes CALGELRGPGVLYTDKLIF.

A remark on this clone: A read error may be the cause here, since a much bigger clone is one base away. The sample has other DNA sequences that encode this CDR3 too. This chain joins TRDV1 and TRDJ1; TRDD3 matches 12 bases. Germline trimming cut 3 bases from V and 0 bases from J; bases unmatched to any gene: 17. Germline CDR1 TSWWSYY, CDR2 QGS. The CDR3 extends over 21 amino acids. CDR3 sequence: CALGDPTPSAGGYAYTDKLIF. In nucleotides, the CDR3 is TGTGCTCTTGGGGACCCCACCCCTTCGGCTGGGGGATACGCGTACACCGATAAACTCATCTTT.

J is TRDJ1 and V is TRDV1, with TRDD3 identical over 11 bases. Trimming removed 1 base from V and 0 bases from J; junction bases left unmatched: 19. The CDR3 sequence is 22 residues long. CDR1 is TSWWSYY, CDR2 QGS, per germline. This CDR3 is CALGEPFPAWGILPSYTDKLIF. The CDR3 DNA follows: TGTGCTCTTGGGGAACCCTTCCCGGCCTGGGGGATACTCCCGTCGTACACCGATAAACTCATCTTT.

The chain recombines TRDV1 with TRDJ1; D perhaps matches TRDD3 (6 bases). Germline CDR1 TSWWSYY, CDR2 QGS. The CDR3 sequence is 20 residues long. Trimming cost V 1 base and J 0 bases, with 24 bases left between them. CDR3 sequence reads: CALGEQGIGPTAGDTDKLIF. The CDR3 nucleotides read TGTGCTCTTGGGGAACAGGGTATCGGCCCTACGGCTGGGGACACCGATAAACTCATCTTT.

This clone is categorized as medium-sized. This sample also contains other DNA sequences that code for the same CDR3. The chain couples TRDV1 to TRDJ1, with TRDD3 matching over 8 bases. The ends lost 0 bases at V and 4 bases at J; junction bases unmatched: 16. The CDR3 totals 19 residues. Looked up from germline, CDR1 is TSWWSYY and CDR2 is QGS. CDR3 protein: CALGELGLGETKQHDKLIF. The CDR3, as DNA: TGTGCTCTTGGGGAACTAGGGCTGGGGGAAACAAAGCAACACGATAAACTCATCTTT.

The rearrangement joins TRDV1 to TRDJ1; 12 bases align to TRDD3. Germline V CDR1 and CDR2: TSWWSYY, QGS. This CDR3 has 18 amino acids. The V and J ends lost 3 bases and 7 bases, in that order; junction bases with no gene match: 15. DNA of the CDR3: TGTGCTCTTGGGGACGCTACTCCTTCTGGGGGATACGAGGGTAAACTCATCTTT. Residues: CALGDATPSGGYEGKLIF.

The chain couples TRDV1 to TRDJ1, with 9 bases identical to TRDD3. With 0 bases clipped from V and 2 bases from J, the junction kept 19 bases outside the gene matches. This CDR3 region has 21 residues. In germline, CDR1 is TSWWSYY, CDR2 QGS. Here the CDR3 DNA reads TGTGCTCTTGGGGAACTACCTCAACAATCCATGGGGGATAACGCAACCGATAAACTCATCTTT. This encodes CALGELPQQSMGDNATDKLIF.

A word on this clone: The identical CDR3 is also encoded by other nucleotide sequences in the sample. This chain uses TRDV1 with TRDJ1; 9 nucleotides match TRDD3. With V trimmed by 2 bases and J by 0 bases, 10 bases remained unmatched. The CDR3 extends over 18 amino acids. The germline V gene encodes CDR1 TSWWSYY and CDR2 QGS. This CDR3 is CALGEFRSGGSYTDKLIF. The DNA for the CDR3 is TGTGCTCTTGGGGAATTCCGTTCTGGGGGATCTTACACCGATAAACTCATCTTT.

This clone is medium-sized (0.01 to 0.1%) in the sample. The gene calls are TRDV1 and TRDJ1; D possibly corresponds to TRDD3 (9 bases). With 5 bases removed from V and 6 bases from J, the gap between germline ends came to 22 bases. The CDR3 contains 16 residues. Germline assignment: CDR1 TSWWSYY and CDR2 QGS. CDR3 DNA sequence: TGTGCTCTTGGGATGGCTTCCTACTGGGGGACCTATAAACTCATCTTT. Its protein is CALGMASYWGTYKLIF.

In this sample, this clone turned up a few times. The rearrangement links TRDV1 to TRDJ1; 12 bases are a match to TRDD3. In germline, CDR1 is TSWWSYY, CDR2 QGS. The CDR3 consists of 26 residues. Germline trimming cut 0 bases from V and 0 bases from J; bases unmatched to any gene: 29. CDR3: CALGELAFLLKTGGYNDFPNTDKLIF. CDR3 sequence (DNA): TGTGCTCTTGGGGAACTAGCTTTCCTACTAAAGACTGGGGGATACAACGACTTCCCAAACACCGATAAACTCATCTTT.

Remarks on this clone: Distinct nucleotide sequences in the sample also encode this CDR3. V is TRDV1 and J is TRDJ1; TRDD3 matches 12 bases. The trim removed 2 bases at V and 10 bases at J, leaving 26 bases unmatched. The length of the CDR3 is 21 residues. Germline assignment: CDR1 TSWWSYY and CDR2 QGS. CDR3: CALGEGVESFLRVLGDTRLIF. The DNA for the CDR3 is TGTGCTCTTGGGGAAGGTGTTGAATCCTTCCTACGAGTACTGGGGGATACACGACTCATCTTT.

On this clone itself: At one end the junction does not follow the germline gene, possibly because of a read error. Different DNA sequences within this sample yield the same CDR3. This sequence joins TRDV1 and TRDJ1, with 10 bases lining up with TRDD3. Germline CDR1 is TSWWSYY and CDR2 is QGS. This CDR3 spans 19 amino acids. The CDR3 spells CALGELTGTGGSSTDKLIF. DNA of the CDR3: TGTGCTCTTGGGGAACTCACCGGTACTGGGGGATCGAGCACCGATAAACTCATCTTC.

The V and J genes are TRDV1 and TRDJ1; 7 bases fit TRDD3. V was clipped by 1 base and J by 9 bases; unmatched bases: 11. Germline CDR1 and CDR2: TSWWSYY and QGS. The CDR3 sequence is 15 residues long. This CDR3 reads CALGEPPVLGSELIF. The CDR3 nucleotides are TGTGCTCTTGGGGAACCTCCCGTACTGGGGTCAGAACTCATCTTT.

V is TRDV1 and J is TRDJ1; 8 nucleotides agree with TRDD3. The germline V gene has CDR1 TSWWSYY and CDR2 QGS. V shed 0 bases, J shed 10 bases, and the junction held 22 bases outside the gene matches. This CDR3 has 19 amino acids. The CDR3 coding sequence is TGTGCTCTTGGGGAACTGGCGGTTGCGCGGAGTGTGGGATACGCGAGACTCATCTTT. Protein product: CALGELAVARSVGYARLIF.